This T cell receptor beta chain was documented in a study of shared clonotypes between healthy human individuals. This CDR3 is 17 amino acids long. Germline CDR1 is SGHRS and CDR2 is YFSETQ. Trimming left V 4 bases short and J 0 bases short, with 17 bases between. Libraries were prepared by immunoSEQ multiplex PCR; TCRdb keeps only in-frame clonotypes and omits some of them. The sample holds about 450,000 clones, 65% to 80% seen once. Free of recent acute infections or vaccinations, the donors were healthy HIV-negative adults. V is TRBV5-1 and J is TRBJ1-3; D perhaps matches TRBD1 (5 bases). This TCR was recovered from a woman aged 40 to 55 in good health. Some clones in this sample may be carry-over from other donors' samples. The sample taken for sequencing was PBMCs. CDR3 protein: CASSGSGTINSGNTIYF. The CDR3 DNA follows: TGCGCCAGCAGCGGTTCAGGGACCATAAACTCTGGAAACACCATATATTTT.